These 27 T cell receptor beta chains were sequenced from one sample in a study of cytomegalovirus exposure and HLA in healthy donors. Primers included in the PCR were 60 Vbeta and 13 Jbeta primers. The protocol was immunoSEQ multiplex PCR, while the TCRdb copy is restricted to in-frame clones and leaves out a portion. The sample lists 200,000 to 250,000 clones, 65% to 80% occurring once. The specimen was PBMCs. The receptors were sampled from a middle-aged man in good health and CMV-seronegative.

The chain joins TRBV7-8 to TRBJ2-2; D gene ambiguous. The CDR3 totals 15 residues. CDR1 is SGHVS and CDR2 is FQNEAQ in the germline V gene. Between the trimmed V and J ends, which lost 0 bases and 2 bases, there was a span of 7 bases. The CDR3 DNA sequence: TGTGCCAGCAGCTTAGCGCAGAAAAACACCGGGGAGCTGTTTTTT. Protein sequence: CASSLAQKNTGELFF.

This clone was counted a few times. The chain recombines TRBV19 with TRBJ2-7; 10 bases map to TRBD1. There are 13 residues in the CDR3. Losses at the gene ends were 6 bases for V and 7 bases for J; bases not matched to a gene: 6. The germline V gene encodes CDR1 LNHDA and CDR2 SQIVND (reference sequence). The CDR3 sequence: CASRGTGVEEQYF. The CDR3 DNA follows: TGTGCCAGTAGAGGGACAGGGGTAGAAGAGCAGTACTTC.

CDR3 nucleotide sequence: TGTGCCAGTAGTATTCGTGTTCGGGGTGGGAATGAGCAGTTCTTC. It specifies CASSIRVRGGNEQFF. V gene TRBV19 combines with J gene TRBJ2-1, with D maybe TRBD2 (5 bases). Trimming took off 3 bases at V and 7 bases at J, with 16 bases between the two ends. The CDR3 extends over 15 amino acids. Germline V gene sequence: CDR1 LNHDA, CDR2 SQIVND (reference sequence).

This rearrangement joins TRBV28 to TRBJ1-2; D call uncertain. The V end was cut by 2 bases, the J end by 8 bases, with 15 bases between. Germline CDR1 and CDR2: MDHEN and SYDVKM. The CDR3 contains 14 residues. The CDR3 is CASSLAEPLRGYTF. In nucleotides, the CDR3 is TGTGCCAGCAGTTTAGCGGAACCCCTTCGAGGCTACACCTTC.

The rearrangement uses TRBV6-5 and TRBJ1-3; tentative D call: TRBD1 (5 bases). Trimming pared 2 bases from V and 0 bases from J, leaving 11 bases between. Looked up from germline, CDR1 is MNHEY and CDR2 is SVGAGI. CDR3 size: 16 residues. The CDR3 protein is CASSYGRANSGNTIYF. The DNA of the CDR3 is TGTGCCAGCAGTTACGGCAGGGCCAACTCTGGAAACACCATATATTTT.

V gene TRBV7-9 combines with J gene TRBJ1-3; D gene unclear. Trimming shortened V by 1 base and J by 2 bases, and 6 bases separated the two germline ends. The CDR3 covers 14 residues. Per the germline V gene, CDR1 is SEHNR and CDR2 is FQNEAQ (reference sequence). The CDR3 nucleotides read TGTGCCAGCAGCTTAGGCGGGGCTGGAAACACCATATATTTT. Translating gives CASSLGGAGNTIYF.

The chain employs TRBV5-6 and TRBJ1-1, with D possibly matching TRBD1 (6 bases). Trimming took 6 bases from V and 8 from J, leaving 23 bases between them. Germline-derived CDR1 and CDR2 are SGHDT and YYEEEE. This CDR3 is built from 15 residues. Written as DNA, the CDR3 is TGTGCCAGCACCATACTACAGGGATGGAATGAAGAAGCTTTCTTT. It is translated as CASTILQGWNEEAFF. The whole variable domain, filled in from reference TRBV5-6 and TRBJ1-1, reads DAGVTQSPTHLIKTRGQQVTLRCSPKSGHDTVSWYQQALGQGPQFIFQYYEEEERQRGNFPDRFSGHQFPNYSSELNVNALLLGDSALYLCASTILQGWNEEAFFGQGTRLTVV.

This sequence joins TRBV28 and TRBJ2-5; D possibly corresponds to TRBD2 (6 bases). Germline CDR1 reads MDHEN; CDR2 reads SYDVKM. The CDR3 spans 12 residues. With 4 bases removed from V and 13 bases from J, the gap between germline ends came to 16 bases. The CDR3 is CASSSQPRDLYF. In DNA form, the CDR3 reads TGTGCCAGCAGTTCCCAACCCCGGGACTTGTACTTC.

The chain couples TRBV2 to TRBJ2-1; no clear D. Germline V CDR1 and CDR2: SNHLY, FYNNEI. The V end lost 5 bases, the J end lost 0 bases, and 14 bases lay between the germline ends. The CDR3 loop spans 16 amino acids. CDR3 amino acids: CASSLFRLSSYNEQFF. The CDR3 DNA follows: TGTGCCAGCAGTCTCTTTAGACTGAGCTCCTACAATGAGCAGTTCTTC.

V usage is TRBV7-9 and J usage is TRBJ1-2; weak D call: TRBD1 (5 bases). Trimming took 3 bases from V and 8 from J, leaving 7 bases between them. Germline CDR1 and CDR2: SEHNR and FQNEAQ (reference sequence). The CDR3 is 11 residues long. The CDR3 nucleotides read TGTGCCAGCAGCTTCGGGGGGGGCTACACCTTC. Protein product: CASSFGGGYTF.

This clone occurred a few times. The rearrangement uses TRBV19 and TRBJ2-7, with 7 bases fitting TRBD1. The CDR3 loop spans 17 amino acids. From germline, CDR1 is LNHDA and CDR2 SQIVND (reference sequence). V lost 1 base, J lost 3 bases, and 12 bases stayed unmatched. In DNA form, the CDR3 reads TGTGCCAGTAGTATAGCCACAGGGGCGACGTATCTCTACGAGCAGTACTTC. This codes for CASSIATGATYLYEQYF.

The chain is built from TRBV7-9 and TRBJ2-1; TRBD2 matches at 9 bases. V shed 9 bases and J 7 bases; nucleotides not matched to a gene: 7. CDR1 is SEHNR and CDR2 is FQNEAQ in the germline V gene (reference sequence). The CDR3 spans 13 residues. The CDR3 protein is CASGTSFFNEQFF. The CDR3 DNA is TGTGCCAGTGGGACTAGCTTCTTTAATGAGCAGTTCTTC.

This sequence joins TRBV2 and TRBJ2-2; 7 positions match TRBD2. This CDR3 spans 15 amino acids. V trimming: 4 bases; J trimming: 6 bases; junction bases outside the gene matches: 8. Germline V gene data show CDR1 as SNHLY and CDR2 as FYNNEI. This chain's CDR3 is CASSGPGTKSGELFF. The CDR3 nucleotides read TGTGCCAGCAGTGGCCCTGGGACTAAGTCCGGGGAGCTGTTTTTT. The complete variable domain, with remaining parts taken from reference TRBV2 and TRBJ2-2, reads EPEVTQTPSHQVTQMGQEVILRCVPISNHLYFYWYRQILGQKVEFLVSFYNNEISEKSEIFDDQFSVERPDGSNFTLKIRSTKLEDSAMYFCASSGPGTKSGELFFGEGSRLTVL.

V is TRBV5-4 and J is TRBJ1-4; D is possibly TRBD1 (6 bases). The CDR3 has 15 residues. The germline CDR1 and CDR2 sequences are SGHNT and YYREEE (reference sequence). V was cut by 3 bases and J by 8 bases, with 17 bases left in between. Written as DNA, the CDR3 is TGTGCCAGCAGCTGGAAGGGGGGGCAACGAGAAAAACTGTTTTTT. Protein: CASSWKGGQREKLFF.

The chain joins TRBV5-1 to TRBJ2-5, with 7 positions matching TRBD2. CDR1 is SGHRS, CDR2 YFSETQ, per germline. CDR3 length equals 16 residues. Unmatched junction bases numbered 5, after V lost 0 bases and J lost 0 bases. DNA for the CDR3: TGCGCCAGCAGCTTGGAAGCTAGCGGTAACCAAGAGACCCAGTACTTC. Translated: CASSLEASGNQETQYF.

This rearrangement joins TRBV27 to TRBJ2-1, with D perhaps TRBD1 (6 bases). Germline-derived CDR1 and CDR2 are MNHEY and SMNVEV (reference sequence). The CDR3 sequence is 13 residues long. V was shortened by 5 bases and J by 10 bases, with 15 bases between the two germline ends. The CDR3: CASSVDSIEEQFF. CDR3 coding DNA: TGTGCCAGCAGTGTGGACAGTATCGAGGAGCAGTTCTTC.

The chain joins TRBV18 to TRBJ1-5; 8 nucleotides match TRBD1. The CDR3 loop spans 16 amino acids. With V trimmed by 5 bases and J by 0 bases, 6 bases remained unmatched. CDR1 is KGHSH, CDR2 LQKENI, per germline. The CDR3 nucleotides are TGTGCCAGCTCAGCTTCAGGGGGCTATAGCAATCAGCCCCAGCATTTT. This codes for CASSASGGYSNQPQHF.

This clone has a single count. One end of the junction fails to match germline, which may point to a read error. J is TRBJ2-5 and V is TRBV7-9, with unresolved D. Germline CDR1 is SEHNR and CDR2 is FQNEAQ (reference sequence). The CDR3 has 11 residues. The CDR3 DNA reads TGTTCCAGCAGCTTCCTAGAGACCCAGTACTTC. Protein sequence: CSSSFLETQYF.

The V call is TRBV7-2, the J call TRBJ1-6, with a weak D call TRBD1 (6 bases). The CDR3 has 15 residues. Germline V gene lookup returns CDR1 SGHTA and CDR2 FQGNSA. The germline V and J ends were trimmed by 5 bases and 6 bases, with 14 bases remaining between them. CDR3 sequence (DNA): TGTGCCAGCAGCGCCCAGGGACAAGCTAATTCACCCCTCCACTTT. Translating gives CASSAQGQANSPLHF.

V gene TRBV7-3 combines with J gene TRBJ2-2; the D gene is possibly TRBD2 (6 bases). The ends were cut back, 3 bases at V and 3 bases at J, with 11 bases in the middle. There are 15 residues in the CDR3. CDR1 is SGHTA and CDR2 is FQGTGA in the germline V gene. Here the CDR3 reads CASSLGGWYTGELFF. The DNA for the CDR3 is TGTGCCAGCAGCTTGGGGGGATGGTACACCGGGGAGCTGTTTTTT.

This clone was seen a single time. The chain recombines TRBV4-1 with TRBJ2-7; D perhaps matches TRBD2 (6 bases). The CDR3 contains 16 residues. Germline CDR1 reads MGHRA; CDR2 reads YSYEKL. Trimming removed 2 bases at V and 2 bases at J, with 16 bases between. The CDR3 coding sequence is TGCGCCAGCAGCCAAAGGGCGGGACTGGGGACCTACGAGCAGTACTTC. Translated, it gives CASSQRAGLGTYEQYF.

The rearrangement joins TRBV6-6 to TRBJ1-1; TRBD1 agrees at 10 bases. The CDR3 contains 15 residues. Germline CDR1 reads MNHNY; CDR2 reads SVGAGI (reference sequence). With V trimmed by 7 bases and J by 4 bases, 9 bases remained unmatched. The CDR3 sequence is CASIPSRTGGTEAFF. The CDR3 nucleotides are TGTGCCAGCATCCCTTCGAGGACAGGGGGCACTGAAGCTTTCTTT.

The V and J genes are TRBV30 and TRBJ2-1, with 7 bases aligning to TRBD1. CDR3 length: 16 amino acids. The germline V gene has CDR1 GTSNPN and CDR2 SVGIG (reference sequence). V lost 4 bases to trimming and J lost 5 bases; unmatched junction nucleotides: 14. In nucleotides, the CDR3 is TGTGCCTGGACTCCCAAAACAGGGGCCGTACACAATGAGCAGTTCTTC. Protein sequence: CAWTPKTGAVHNEQFF.

This clone has a handful of counts. The chain recombines TRBV4-3 with TRBJ1-1; D is undetermined. Trimming took 5 bases from V and 6 from J, leaving 16 bases between them. Per germline, CDR1 LGHNA and CDR2 YSLEER. The CDR3 totals 14 residues. The CDR3 loop reads CASSASRGLSEAFF. CDR3 sequence (DNA): TGCGCCAGCAGCGCCAGTCGCGGGCTTTCTGAAGCTTTCTTT.

Written as DNA, the CDR3 is TGTGCCAGCAGCTTTGGTCTCGGGAATCAGCCCCAGCATTTT. It translates to CASSFGLGNQPQHF. J is TRBJ1-5 and V is TRBV7-2; D gene unclear. The CDR3 runs to 14 residues. CDR1 is SGHTA, CDR2 FQGNSA, per germline. With 3 bases removed from V and 4 bases from J, the gap between germline ends came to 10 bases.

The V and J genes are TRBV19 and TRBJ1-2; a weak D match, TRBD1 (5 bases). This CDR3 has 13 residues. Germline V gives CDR1 LNHDA, CDR2 SQIVND (reference sequence). V lost 3 bases and J 8 bases, leaving 13 bases between the germline ends. CDR3 region: CASSIWGTEGYTF. The DNA for the CDR3 is TGTGCCAGTAGTATTTGGGGCACGGAAGGCTACACCTTC.

This clone was seen a single time. The chain carries TRBV9 and TRBJ1-6; 8 bases match TRBD1. The CDR3 sequence is 16 residues long. The V and J ends lost 5 bases and 7 bases, in that order; junction bases with no gene match: 11. In germline, CDR1 is SGDLS, CDR2 YYNGEE. In nucleotides, the CDR3 is TGTGCCAGCAGTTTAGAGGCACAGGGGGGAAATTCACCCCTCCACTTT. It is translated as CASSLEAQGGNSPLHF.